These 28 T cell receptor beta chains share one sample of origin, sequenced in a study of blood T cell repertoires in COVID-19. Method: immunoSEQ multiplex PCR; TCRdb's copy keeps in-frame clones and lacks some. The repertoire holds 410,000 or so clones, with approximately 89% as singletons. Sample: peripheral blood. These receptors came from a woman aged 40 to 55 with COVID-19, enrolled during active disease.

The gene calls are TRBV7-2 and TRBJ2-1; 9 nucleotides match TRBD2. Germline values: CDR1 SGHTA, CDR2 FQGNSA. Germline trimming cut 6 bases from V and 3 bases from J; bases unmatched to any gene: 9. This CDR3 comprises 16 residues. In DNA, the CDR3 is TGTGCCAGCAGTCCCCTAGCGGGACCCCTCTACAATGAGCAGTTCTTC. It is translated as CASSPLAGPLYNEQFF.

This chain connects TRBV28 to TRBJ1-1; D is perhaps TRBD1 (5 bases). In germline, CDR1 is MDHEN, CDR2 SYDVKM. Trimming removed 3 bases from V and 7 bases from J, with 9 bases in between. The CDR3 is 12 residues long. CDR3 protein: CASSFTRVEAFF. DNA for the CDR3: TGTGCCAGCAGTTTCACCAGGGTTGAAGCTTTCTTT. The full variable domain, its missing parts supplied by reference TRBV28 and TRBJ1-1, is DVKVTQSSRYLVKRTGEKVFLECVQDMDHENMFWYRQDPGLGLRLIYFSYDVKMKEKGDIPEGYSVSREKKERFSLILESASTNQTSMYLCASSFTRVEAFFGQGTRLTVV.

The rearrangement links TRBV28 to TRBJ1-2, with a tentative D call TRBD1 (5 bases). CDR3 length: 10 residues. Germline CDR1 and CDR2: MDHEN and SYDVKM. V gave up 8 bases and J gave up 5 bases, with 6 bases separating them. Here the CDR3 reads CASGHYGYTF. The CDR3 DNA sequence: TGTGCCAGCGGACATTATGGCTACACCTTC.

The V call is TRBV20-1, the J call TRBJ2-7, with D possibly TRBD2 on 6 matching bases. The V gene's germline CDR1 is DFQATT and CDR2 SNEGSKA (reference sequence). V gave up 6 bases and J gave up 4 bases, with 10 bases separating them. This CDR3 contains 11 residues. The CDR3 sequence is CSAAAGYEQYF. The CDR3 DNA follows: TGCAGTGCCGCCGCGGGGTACGAGCAGTACTTC.

The chain joins TRBV7-2 to TRBJ2-5; a weak D match, TRBD2 (6 bases). This CDR3 has 16 amino acids. The germline V gene encodes CDR1 SGHTA and CDR2 FQGNSA. Trimming took off 4 bases at V and 4 bases at J, with 19 bases between the two ends. The DNA of the CDR3 is TGTGCCAGCAGCTCGGGCTGGAGGCAGGGAGGAGAGACCCAGTACTTC. Protein sequence: CASSSGWRQGGETQYF. The complete variable domain, with remaining parts taken from reference TRBV7-2 and TRBJ2-5, reads GAGVSQSPSNKVTEKGKDVELRCDPISGHTALYWYRQSLGQGLEFLIYFQGNSAPDKSGLPSDRFSAERTGGSVSTLTIQRTQQEDSAVYLCASSSGWRQGGETQYFGPGTRLLVL.

This clone came up a few times. The V call is TRBV18, the J call TRBJ2-2, with 7 positions matching TRBD1. This CDR3 region has 16 residues. The V segment lost 4 bases and the J segment 2 bases; nucleotides outside the gene matches: 7. Germline CDR1 reads KGHSH; CDR2 reads LQKENI. CDR3 sequence (DNA): TGTGCCAGCTCACTTTTTGGGACAGTTAACACCGGGGAGCTGTTTTTT. Residues: CASSLFGTVNTGELFF.

This clone was observed a handful of times. The chain couples TRBV7-8 to TRBJ1-4; D is unresolved. This CDR3 is built from 14 residues. V was pared by 5 bases and J by 8 bases, with 15 bases between. Germline V gene data show CDR1 as SGHVS and CDR2 as FQNEAQ. CDR3 loop: CASSDSGGFEKLFF. DNA for the CDR3: TGTGCCAGCAGCGATTCGGGAGGCTTCGAAAAACTGTTTTTT.

The rearrangement joins TRBV11-2 to TRBJ2-7; 10 bases fit TRBD2. The CDR3 covers 14 residues. With 5 bases clipped from V and 2 bases from J, the junction kept 3 bases outside the gene matches. Germline-derived CDR1 and CDR2 are SGHAT and FQNNGV. The CDR3, as DNA: TGTGCCAGCAGCCCTAGCGGGAGAGCCTACGAGCAGTACTTC. Translating gives CASSPSGRAYEQYF. Complete variable domain (other parts from reference TRBV11-2 and TRBJ2-7): EAGVAQSPRYKIIEKRQSVAFWCNPISGHATLYWYQQILGQGPKLLIQFQNNGVVDDSQLPKDRFSAERLKGVDSTLKIQPAKLEDSAVYLCASSPSGRAYEQYFGPGTRLTVT.

The V and J genes are TRBV28 and TRBJ2-3; D is uncertain. Germline CDR1 MDHEN, CDR2 SYDVKM. The CDR3 spans 12 residues. With 6 bases removed from V and 5 bases from J, the gap between germline ends came to 9 bases. CDR3 nucleotide sequence: TGTGCCAGCAGCCGGAAGCGAGATACGCAGTATTTT. This encodes CASSRKRDTQYF.

V usage is TRBV4-3 and J usage is TRBJ2-3, with 9 bases aligning to TRBD2. The CDR3 length is 17 residues. Germline trimming cut 4 bases from V and 2 bases from J; bases unmatched to any gene: 10. Germline lookup yields CDR1 LGHNA and CDR2 YSLEER. For the CDR3, the DNA is TGCGCCAGCAGCCCTAATACCGGGACTAGCTCCACAGATACGCAGTATTTT. It is translated as CASSPNTGTSSTDTQYF.

The V gene is TRBV9, the J gene TRBJ1-1; the D is unclear. V was shortened by 7 bases and J by 5 bases, with 15 bases between the two germline ends. The CDR3 extends over 13 amino acids. From germline, CDR1 is SGDLS and CDR2 YYNGEE. CDR3 in DNA: TGTGCCAGCGCCGGCGGAGGAAATACTGAAGCTTTCTTT. Protein product: CASAGGGNTEAFF.

Points on this clone: One end of the junction fails to match germline, which may point to a read error. V gene TRBV3-1 (or the pseudogene TRBV3-2) combines with J gene TRBJ1-1; D uncertain. From germline, CDR1 is LGHDT and CDR2 YNNKEL (reference sequence). This CDR3 contains 14 residues. The CDR3 nucleotides are TGTGCCAGCACCCAATCTCGGTGGGAGGCTGAAGCTTTCTTT. This encodes CASTQSRWEAEAFF.

The V gene is TRBV10-3, the J gene TRBJ1-4, with 9 positions matching TRBD1. Germline CDR1 and CDR2: ENHRY and SYGVKD. V dropped 3 bases and J dropped 13; count of bases not matched to a gene: 12. This CDR3 is built from 15 residues. The CDR3 here is CAISDWDRAAGGLFF. As DNA, the CDR3 is TGTGCCATCAGTGACTGGGACAGGGCAGCCGGTGGACTGTTTTTT.

The chain carries TRBV6-2 or TRBV6-3 and TRBJ2-3, with D perhaps matching TRBD2 (6 bases). The germline V gene has CDR1 MNHEY and CDR2 SVGEGT. The V gene lost 4 bases and the J gene lost 2 bases, with 16 bases spanning the gap. This CDR3 has 16 residues. The CDR3 region is CASSFSLGGNTDTQYF. For the CDR3, the DNA is TGTGCCAGCAGTTTTTCCTTAGGAGGGAACACAGATACGCAGTATTTT.

This chain links TRBV6-6 with TRBJ1-2, with 10 positions matching TRBD1. V gave up 7 bases and J gave up 4 bases; unmatched junction bases: 9. The CDR3 loop spans 15 amino acids. The germline V gene has CDR1 MNHNY and CDR2 SVGAGI (reference sequence). Here the CDR3 reads CASIDRGPWGYGYTF. CDR3 sequence (DNA): TGTGCCAGCATCGACAGGGGGCCTTGGGGCTATGGCTACACCTTC.

J is TRBJ2-7 and V is TRBV19, with 8 bases matching TRBD1. Trimming took 6 bases from V and 2 from J; bases not matched to a gene: 3. The CDR3 contains 13 residues. Per germline, CDR1 LNHDA and CDR2 SQIVND (reference sequence). DNA of the CDR3: TGTGCCAGTAGCAAGGACAGGGCCTACGAGCAGTACTTC. Protein: CASSKDRAYEQYF.

The V call is TRBV7-9, the J call TRBJ1-4; 7 nucleotides match TRBD1. The V gene's germline CDR1 is SEHNR and CDR2 FQNEAQ (reference sequence). V lost 5 bases to trimming and J lost 4 bases; unmatched junction nucleotides: 4. The CDR3 has 14 residues. CDR3: CASSRDSYNEKLFF. The CDR3 region has the DNA TGTGCCAGCAGCCGGGACAGCTATAATGAAAAACTGTTTTTT.

This chain uses TRBV7-2 with TRBJ1-1; TRBD1 matches 9 bases. The CDR3 consists of 15 residues. Per germline, CDR1 SGHTA and CDR2 FQGNSA. J lost 5 bases, V lost 2 bases, and 6 bases had no gene match. For the CDR3, the DNA is TGTGCCAGCAGCTTAAGGACAGGGGCAGGAACTGAAGCTTTCTTT. Encoded protein: CASSLRTGAGTEAFF.

The V gene is TRBV6-1, the J gene TRBJ1-5; possibly TRBD1 for D (5 bases). Germline-derived CDR1 and CDR2 are MNHNS and SASEGT. The V and J ends lost 2 bases and 1 base respectively, with 15 bases between them. The CDR3 has 17 residues. This chain's CDR3 is CASSEPVKGLSNQPQHF. The CDR3 nucleotides are TGTGCCAGCAGTGAACCGGTGAAGGGGCTAAGCAATCAGCCCCAGCATTTT.

The chain recombines TRBV27 with TRBJ1-5; 9 bases fit TRBD1. V shed 0 bases, J shed 0 bases, and the junction held 3 bases outside the gene matches. CDR1 and CDR2 from the germline V gene are MNHEY and SMNVEV (reference sequence). The CDR3 runs to 17 residues. The CDR3 protein is CASSLSGTGSSNQPQHF. CDR3 nucleotides: TGTGCCAGCAGTTTATCGGGGACAGGGAGTAGCAATCAGCCCCAGCATTTT.

This chain connects TRBV3-1 (or the pseudogene TRBV3-2) to TRBJ1-6; D not resolved. From germline, CDR1 is LGHDT and CDR2 YNNKEL (reference sequence). V gave up 1 base and J gave up 10 bases, with 14 bases separating them. The CDR3 is 15 residues long. CDR3 amino acids: CASSQGLGIRSPLHF. In nucleotides, the CDR3 is TGTGCCAGCAGCCAAGGTCTGGGTATCAGGTCACCCCTCCACTTT.

The chain recombines TRBV9 with TRBJ2-7, with D possibly TRBD2 on 6 matching bases. CDR1 is SGDLS and CDR2 is YYNGEE in the germline V gene. This CDR3 is 17 amino acids long. Trimming took off 3 bases at V and 2 bases at J, with 21 bases between the two ends. CDR3 sequence: CASSEGARRDSTYEQYF. The CDR3 bases are TGTGCCAGCAGCGAGGGAGCCCGCCGGGACTCCACCTACGAGCAGTACTTC.

The rearrangement links TRBV3-1 (or the pseudogene TRBV3-2) to TRBJ1-1; D unclear. This CDR3 region has 15 residues. With 1 base removed from V and 5 bases from J, the gap between germline ends came to 14 bases. Germline V gives CDR1 LGHDT, CDR2 YNNKEL (reference sequence). As DNA, the CDR3 is TGTGCCAGCAGCCAAGGGATCTTGGGAGGGACTGAAGCTTTCTTT. This gives the protein CASSQGILGGTEAFF.

The CDR3 reads CASSGTSGRGYEQYF. CDR3 nucleotide sequence: TGTGCCAGCAGTGGGACTAGCGGGAGAGGCTACGAGCAGTACTTC. The gene calls are TRBV28 and TRBJ2-7; TRBD2 agrees at 14 bases. The germline CDR1 and CDR2 sequences are MDHEN and SYDVKM. V lost 5 bases, J lost 3 bases, and 3 bases stayed unmatched. CDR3 length: 15 amino acids.

This rearrangement joins TRBV19 to TRBJ1-3; 10 bases are a match to TRBD1. Germline loops: CDR1 LNHDA, CDR2 SQIVND (reference sequence). This CDR3 is 17 amino acids long. V lost 1 base, J lost 4 bases, and 7 bases stayed unmatched. CDR3 sequence (DNA): TGTGCCAGTAGTATAGGTTGGACAGGGGGATCCGGAAACACCATATATTTT. Amino acids: CASSIGWTGGSGNTIYF.

This clone was detected only a few times. The chain carries TRBV7-3 and TRBJ2-7; 7 bases are shared with TRBD1. Looked up from germline, CDR1 is SGHTA and CDR2 is FQGTGA. With V trimmed by 4 bases and J by 7 bases, 7 bases remained unmatched. The CDR3 totals 13 residues. The CDR3 DNA reads TGTGCCAGCAGCTCTAGACAGGGCGGTGAGCAGTACTTC. It specifies CASSSRQGGEQYF. Combining the CDR3 with reference TRBV7-3 and TRBJ2-7 gives the whole variable domain GAGVSQTPSNKVTEKGKYVELRCDPISGHTALYWYRQSLGQGPEFLIYFQGTGAADDSGLPNDRFFAVRPEGSVSTLKIQRTERGDSAVYLCASSSRQGGEQYFGPGTRLTVT.

V is TRBV6-2 or TRBV6-3 and J is TRBJ2-7; 7 bases line up with TRBD2. Germline V gives CDR1 MNHEY, CDR2 SVGEGT. CDR3 length equals 14 residues. Losses at the gene ends were 5 bases for V and 6 bases for J; bases not matched to a gene: 10. CDR3 protein: CASSISGAASEQYF. CDR3 coding DNA: TGTGCCAGCAGTATAAGCGGGGCGGCCTCCGAGCAGTACTTC.

This chain joins TRBV6-4 and TRBJ1-2, with D possibly matching TRBD1 (5 bases). V was clipped by 4 bases and J by 6 bases, with 15 bases between them. Germline CDR1 MRHNA, CDR2 SNTAGT. The CDR3 spans 14 residues. The CDR3 bases are TGTGCCAGCAGTGGACGGGGGGATGGAGATGGCTACACCTTC. This gives the protein CASSGRGDGDGYTF.